Listed here are 18 T cell receptor beta chains from one sample, sequenced in a study of Tregs in tolerant kidney transplant recipients. Sequenced by immunoSEQ multiplex PCR; TCRdb stores in-frame clones only, minus some. The sample lists about 64,000 clones, 98% occurring once. Source: Tregs from blood, taken before the transplant. The receptors shown here come from a human donor who received a combined kidney and bone marrow transplant.

The gene calls are TRBV4-2 and TRBJ1-2; possibly TRBD1 for D (6 bases). In germline, CDR1 is LGHNA, CDR2 YNFKEQ. V lost 4 bases and J 7 bases, leaving 16 bases between the germline ends. The CDR3 totals 14 residues. The CDR3 sequence is CASSLDRLDSGYTF. CDR3 bases: TGTGCCAGCAGCCTTGACAGGTTGGATAGTGGCTACACCTTC.

The genes are TRBV6-1 and TRBJ1-2; TRBD1 matches 8 bases. J lost 8 bases, V lost 9 bases, and 14 bases had no gene match. Germline lookup yields CDR1 MNHNS and CDR2 SASEGT. CDR3 size: 14 residues. The CDR3, as DNA: TGTGCCAGGGGGGACAGGTCCGGTTTGGGGGGCTACACCTTC. As protein: CARGDRSGLGGYTF.

V gene TRBV29-1 combines with J gene TRBJ2-2; 7 bases agree with TRBD2. The junction had 8 bases not matched to a gene; V was cut back by 6 bases and J by 4 bases. Germline V gene sequence: CDR1 SQVTM, CDR2 ANQGSEA. The CDR3 consists of 14 residues. The CDR3 DNA sequence: TGCAGCGTCCTCGCCCAGCGGGGCACCGGGGAGCTGTTTTTT. Its translation: CSVLAQRGTGELFF.

The chain joins TRBV18 to TRBJ2-7; TRBD2 matches at 8 bases. The germline V gene encodes CDR1 KGHSH and CDR2 LQKENI. The J segment lost 1 base and the V segment lost 1 base, leaving 6 bases of the junction unmatched. This CDR3 region has 16 residues. CDR3 sequence reads: CASSPRRSGASYEQYF. The CDR3, as DNA: TGTGCCAGCTCACCACGGCGTAGCGGGGCGTCCTACGAGCAGTACTTC.

The rearrangement joins TRBV11-2 to TRBJ1-3, with D possibly TRBD1 on 5 matching bases. The CDR3 consists of 15 residues. Germline V lookup: CDR1 SGHAT, CDR2 FQNNGV. Trimming took off 4 bases at V and 4 bases at J, with 14 bases between the two ends. The CDR3: CASSYRAAGGNTIYF. CDR3 sequence (DNA): TGTGCCAGCAGCTACCGGGCCGCAGGGGGAAACACCATATATTTT.

V and J are TRBV2 and TRBJ1-2; TRBD1 matches 7 bases. With V trimmed by 7 bases and J by 5 bases, 4 bases remained unmatched. There are 12 residues in the CDR3. Germline V gives CDR1 SNHLY, CDR2 FYNNEI. The CDR3 nucleotides are TGTGCCAGCATTGGGACAGTGTATGGCTACACCTTC. Translated: CASIGTVYGYTF. Variable domain in full (rest from reference TRBV2 and TRBJ1-2): EPEVTQTPSHQVTQMGQEVILRCVPISNHLYFYWYRQILGQKVEFLVSFYNNEISEKSEIFDDQFSVERPDGSNFTLKIRSTKLEDSAMYFCASIGTVYGYTFGSGTRLTVV.

This clone was detected only once. The rearrangement links TRBV28 to TRBJ2-7; tentative D call: TRBD1 (5 bases). This CDR3 spans 14 amino acids. Germline loops: CDR1 MDHEN, CDR2 SYDVKM. Trimming removed 4 bases from V and 2 bases from J, with 12 bases in between. The CDR3 DNA sequence: TGTGCCAGCAGTTCAATCAGGGTCCCCTACGAGCAGTACTTC. Encoded protein: CASSSIRVPYEQYF.

This rearrangement joins TRBV5-6 to TRBJ1-6; D not certain. The V and J ends lost 3 bases and 11 bases respectively, with 18 bases between them. The CDR3 runs to 15 residues. Germline V lookup: CDR1 SGHDT, CDR2 YYEEEE. Here the CDR3 DNA reads TGTGCCAGCAGCTCGAGGGCGGCGATGCTGGCACCCCTCCACTTT. Translating gives CASSSRAAMLAPLHF. Combining the CDR3 with reference TRBV5-6 and TRBJ1-6 gives the whole variable domain DAGVTQSPTHLIKTRGQQVTLRCSPKSGHDTVSWYQQALGQGPQFIFQYYEEEERQRGNFPDRFSGHQFPNYSSELNVNALLLGDSALYLCASSSRAAMLAPLHFGNGTRLTVT.

The rearrangement joins TRBV30 to TRBJ2-5, with 8 bases that match TRBD2. Unmatched junction bases numbered 15, after V lost 4 bases and J lost 5 bases. Germline CDR1 reads GTSNPN; CDR2 reads SVGIG (reference sequence). CDR3 length equals 16 residues. The chain's CDR3 is CAWTIAGRGARETQYF. CDR3 nucleotides: TGTGCCTGGACTATCGCGGGGCGGGGGGCGAGGGAGACCCAGTACTTC.

The sample holds one count of this clone. The CDR3 DNA sequence: TGCGCCAGCAGCTTGGTCACAAATGAGCAGTTCTTC. It encodes CASSLVTNEQFF. The chain is built from TRBV5-1 and TRBJ2-1; D call uncertain. Germline CDR1 SGHRS, CDR2 YFSETQ. The CDR3 totals 12 residues. The V gene lost 0 bases and the J gene lost 7 bases, with 5 bases spanning the gap.

This rearrangement joins TRBV14 to TRBJ1-2; 7 bases align to TRBD1. The germline CDR1 and CDR2 sequences are SGHDN and FVKESK. This CDR3 has 14 residues. Trimming at V came to 6 bases and at J to 2 bases, leaving 6 bases not matched to a gene. CDR3 sequence reads: CASSQMTGNYGYTF. The CDR3 nucleotides are TGTGCCAGCAGTCAAATGACAGGGAACTATGGCTACACCTTC. Looking up the rest from reference TRBV14 and TRBJ1-2 gives the full variable domain: EAGVTQFPSHSVIEKGQTVTLRCDPISGHDNLYWYRRVMGKEIKFLLHFVKESKQDESGMPNNRFLAERTGGTYSTLKVQPAELEDSGVYFCASSQMTGNYGYTFGSGTRLTVV.

The chain carries TRBV7-2 and TRBJ1-2; 9 positions agree with TRBD1. Unmatched junction bases numbered 6, after V lost 1 base and J lost 6 bases. In germline, CDR1 is SGHTA, CDR2 FQGNSA. CDR3 length: 15 amino acids. CDR3 sequence reads: CASSLGYRGLDGYTF. In nucleotides, the CDR3 is TGTGCCAGCAGCTTAGGATACAGGGGGCTCGATGGCTACACCTTC.

This clone is a singleton in its sample. The V gene is TRBV20-1, the J gene TRBJ2-3; D remains ambiguous. V was trimmed by 6 bases and J by 6 bases, leaving 10 bases between them. Germline-derived CDR1 and CDR2 are DFQATT and SNEGSKA (reference sequence). This CDR3 contains 11 residues. CDR3 loop: CSAPLQDTQYF. The CDR3 bases are TGCAGTGCCCCCCTTCAGGATACGCAGTATTTT.

The genes are TRBV18 and TRBJ2-7; D perhaps matches TRBD1 (6 bases). Between the trimmed V and J ends, which lost 3 bases and 5 bases, there was a span of 17 bases. The CDR3 length is 15 residues. Germline CDR1 is KGHSH and CDR2 is LQKENI. The CDR3 DNA follows: TGTGCCAGCTCACCCGGGGCCGGACAGTACGACGAGCAGTACTTC. Its protein is CASSPGAGQYDEQYF.

The V gene is TRBV27, the J gene TRBJ1-5, with 9 bases that match TRBD1. Germline assignment: CDR1 MNHEY and CDR2 SMNVEV (reference sequence). This CDR3 contains 15 residues. Trimming cost V 3 bases and J 5 bases; bases outside gene matches: 5. CDR3 residues: CASSLTGTGYQPQHF. DNA of the CDR3: TGTGCCAGCAGTTTGACCGGGACAGGGTATCAGCCCCAGCATTTT.

This chain joins TRBV5-6 and TRBJ1-5, with D perhaps matching TRBD1 (6 bases). With 0 bases removed from V and 6 bases from J, the gap between germline ends came to 13 bases. The CDR3 runs 15 residues. Per the germline V gene, CDR1 is SGHDT and CDR2 is YYEEEE. The CDR3 coding sequence is TGTGCCAGCAGCTTGGCGGCGGTCAGGGGTCAGCCCCAGCATTTT. It is translated as CASSLAAVRGQPQHF.

This chain links TRBV28 with TRBJ1-2; no clear D. Germline V lookup: CDR1 MDHEN, CDR2 SYDVKM. The germline V and J ends were trimmed by 8 bases and 5 bases, with 18 bases remaining between them. The CDR3 runs 14 residues. The chain's CDR3 is CASQTQTKQYGYTF. The CDR3 DNA reads TGTGCCAGCCAGACGCAGACAAAGCAATATGGCTACACCTTC.

J is TRBJ2-1 and V is TRBV7-3; 15 bases align to TRBD2. The CDR3 consists of 20 residues. After removal of 5 bases from V and 3 bases from J, the junction contained 14 bases not matched to a gene. The germline gives CDR1 SGHTA, CDR2 FQGTGA. The DNA of the CDR3 is TGTGCCAGCAGCCGCACCCGACCGGGACTAGCGGGAGGTTACTACAATGAGCAGTTCTTC. Protein product: CASSRTRPGLAGGYYNEQFF.